These 19 T cell receptor beta chains share one sample of origin, sequenced in a study of cytotoxic CD8 clonotypes in ibrutinib-treated CLL. This table comes from immunoSEQ multiplex PCR, and its TCRdb copy is limited to in-frame clones, with some not included. The table lists around 70,000 clones, around nine tenths of them singletons. The sequenced sample was PBMCs, obtained after 12 months of ibrutinib treatment. The receptors originated from a human donor with chronic lymphocytic leukemia.

The chain has TRBV9 and TRBJ2-1, with 7 bases lining up with TRBD2. CDR3 length equals 15 residues. J was trimmed by 4 bases and V by 5 bases; bases with no gene match: 9. CDR1 SGDLS and CDR2 YYNGEE come from the germline V gene. For the CDR3, the DNA is TGTGCCAGCAGTGAAACGGGAGGCCAGTACAATGAGCAGTTCTTC. This sequence encodes CASSETGGQYNEQFF.

The rearrangement uses TRBV9 and TRBJ1-3; D not certain. Germline V gene data show CDR1 as SGDLS and CDR2 as YYNGEE. Trimming removed 7 bases at V and 4 bases at J, with 15 bases between. This CDR3 region has 14 residues. The CDR3 spells CASGPSGNGNTIYF. The CDR3 DNA is TGTGCCAGCGGCCCCTCGGGGAACGGAAACACCATATATTTT.

This clone was detected only once. V gene TRBV6-5 combines with J gene TRBJ2-7; 10 bases fit TRBD1. CDR1 is MNHEY, CDR2 SVGAGI, per germline. Trimming cost V 8 bases and J 5 bases; bases outside gene matches: 9. The CDR3 spans 14 residues. CDR3 bases: TGTGCCAGCGGACGCCGGGACAGGGGCCACGAGCAGTACTTC. It yields the protein CASGRRDRGHEQYF.

J is TRBJ2-4 and V is TRBV2; perhaps TRBD1 as D (7 bases). Germline V gene data show CDR1 as SNHLY and CDR2 as FYNNEI. The CDR3 totals 14 residues. V dropped 8 bases and J dropped 5 bases, with 16 bases sitting between them. In DNA form, the CDR3 reads TGTGCCAGCGTGGGCGGGACAGTTGAAAACATTCAGTACTTC. Protein sequence: CASVGGTVENIQYF. The complete variable domain, with remaining parts taken from reference TRBV2 and TRBJ2-4, reads EPEVTQTPSHQVTQMGQEVILRCVPISNHLYFYWYRQILGQKVEFLVSFYNNEISEKSEIFDDQFSVERPDGSNFTLKIRSTKLEDSAMYFCASVGGTVENIQYFGAGTRLSVL.

This chain links TRBV30 with TRBJ1-5, with D perhaps TRBD1 (5 bases). Per the germline V gene, CDR1 is GTSNPN and CDR2 is SVGIG (reference sequence). The CDR3 is 14 amino acids. The ends were cut back, 1 base at V and 5 bases at J, with 12 bases in the middle. This CDR3 is CAWSAGTGHQPQHF. The CDR3 DNA reads TGTGCCTGGAGTGCCGGGACGGGACATCAGCCCCAGCATTTT.

The V gene is TRBV6-6, the J gene TRBJ2-7, with 7 bases identical to TRBD1. This CDR3 contains 15 residues. In germline, CDR1 is MNHNY, CDR2 SVGAGI (reference sequence). V was clipped by 2 bases and J by 5 bases; unmatched bases: 9. Written as DNA, the CDR3 is TGTGCCAGCAGTTACGGACAGGCTAAGGGGAACGAGCAGTACTTC. This translates into CASSYGQAKGNEQYF.

The V call is TRBV7-3, the J call TRBJ1-4; 8 nucleotides agree with TRBD1. V lost 1 base to trimming and J lost 8 bases; unmatched junction nucleotides: 6. Germline CDR1 and CDR2: SGHTA and FQGTGA. CDR3 size: 15 residues. The CDR3 is CASSLRAGGNEKLFF. CDR3 DNA: TGTGCCAGCAGCTTAAGGGCAGGGGGCAACGAAAAACTGTTTTTT.

The chain employs TRBV5-1 and TRBJ1-2; 7 nucleotides line up with TRBD1. Trimming cost V 3 bases and J 2 bases; bases outside gene matches: 4. The CDR3 length is 14 residues. CDR1 and CDR2 from the germline V gene are SGHRS and YFSETQ. The CDR3 spells CASSSGDSNYGYTF. CDR3 sequence (DNA): TGCGCCAGCAGCTCGGGGGACAGCAACTATGGCTACACCTTC.

This clone was seen a single time. The rearrangement uses TRBV5-1 and TRBJ2-3, with D maybe TRBD2 (6 bases). Germline CDR1 reads SGHRS; CDR2 reads YFSETQ. The V end was cut by 7 bases, the J end by 1 base, with 13 bases between. The CDR3 covers 14 residues. The DNA for the CDR3 is TGCGCCAGCTGCCGGGCTAGCGGCACAGATACGCAGTATTTT. This codes for CASCRASGTDTQYF.

The rearrangement joins TRBV10-2 to TRBJ2-3, with D tentatively TRBD2 (5 bases). CDR3 length: 15 amino acids. V lost 2 bases and J lost 2, with 11 bases in between. Germline V CDR1 and CDR2: WSHSY, SAAADI. CDR3 in amino acids: CASSETRLNTDTQYF. The CDR3 region has the DNA TGCGCCAGCAGTGAGACTAGGCTGAACACAGATACGCAGTATTTT.

The chain combines TRBV5-8 with TRBJ2-7; D gene unclear. The germline V gene encodes CDR1 SGHTS and CDR2 YDEGEE. The CDR3 is 14 amino acids. V was pared by 0 bases and J by 3 bases, with 10 bases between. In DNA form, the CDR3 reads TGTGCCAGCAGCTTGGCCCGACGTGGCTACGAGCAGTACTTC. This gives the protein CASSLARRGYEQYF.

V is TRBV7-2 and J is TRBJ1-3; 8 nucleotides line up with TRBD1. V trimming: 4 bases; J trimming: 1 base; junction bases outside the gene matches: 3. Germline CDR1 SGHTA, CDR2 FQGNSA. The CDR3 contains 15 residues. This chain's CDR3 is CASSSQGASGNTIYF. In DNA, the CDR3 is TGTGCCAGCAGCTCCCAGGGGGCTTCTGGAAACACCATATATTTT. Looking up the rest from reference TRBV7-2 and TRBJ1-3 gives the full variable domain: GAGVSQSPSNKVTEKGKDVELRCDPISGHTALYWYRQSLGQGLEFLIYFQGNSAPDKSGLPSDRFSAERTGGSVSTLTIQRTQQEDSAVYLCASSSQGASGNTIYFGEGSWLTVV.

J is TRBJ1-1 and V is TRBV5-1; D possibly corresponds to TRBD1 (6 bases). V shed 0 bases and J shed 1 base, with 16 bases lying between them. Germline V gives CDR1 SGHRS, CDR2 YFSETQ. This CDR3 spans 17 amino acids. The CDR3 nucleotides read TGCGCCAGCAGCTTGGCAGACAGGCTCTCCTCGAACACTGAAGCTTTCTTT. This codes for CASSLADRLSSNTEAFF.

The chain has TRBV7-2 and TRBJ1-1, with D uncertain. CDR3 length: 17 amino acids. The V gene lost 2 bases and the J gene lost 1 base, with 17 bases spanning the gap. The germline CDR1 and CDR2 sequences are SGHTA and FQGNSA. The CDR3 DNA follows: TGTGCCAGCAGCTTAACAGCAACCGGGTCCTGGAACACTGAAGCTTTCTTT. It translates to CASSLTATGSWNTEAFF.

The table lists this clone with a count of one. The chain combines TRBV28 with TRBJ2-7; possibly TRBD2 for D (6 bases). Trimming took 1 base from V and 6 from J, leaving 13 bases between them. The germline V gene has CDR1 MDHEN and CDR2 SYDVKM. This CDR3 is 14 amino acids long. The CDR3 reads CASSLYGTRSEQYF. CDR3 DNA sequence: TGTGCCAGCAGTTTATACGGGACTCGCTCCGAGCAGTACTTC. The full variable domain, in which reference TRBV28 and TRBJ2-7 provide the parts outside the CDR3, is DVKVTQSSRYLVKRTGEKVFLECVQDMDHENMFWYRQDPGLGLRLIYFSYDVKMKEKGDIPEGYSVSREKKERFSLILESASTNQTSMYLCASSLYGTRSEQYFGPGTRLTVT.

The count of this clone is one. The chain carries TRBV6-5 and TRBJ1-2, with a possible D match to TRBD1 (6 bases). The germline V and J ends were trimmed by 4 bases and 6 bases, with 12 bases remaining between them. The CDR3 is made up of 13 amino acids. The germline gives CDR1 MNHEY, CDR2 SVGAGI. The CDR3 DNA sequence: TGTGCCAGCAGTTGGGTAGGGGGAAATGGCTACACCTTC. It codes for CASSWVGGNGYTF.

This clone has more than one count but fewer than ten. The chain employs TRBV19 and TRBJ2-7; 11 bases match TRBD2. The CDR3 is 16 residues long. The germline CDR1 and CDR2 sequences are LNHDA and SQIVND (reference sequence). J gave up 0 bases and V 5 bases, and 6 bases lay outside the gene matches. The CDR3 DNA reads TGTGCCAGTAGTGCCTTAGCGGGAGGGCCCTCCTACGAGCAGTACTTC. Protein: CASSALAGGPSYEQYF.

Of note for this clone: Other nucleotide sequences from this sample produce the same CDR3. The rearrangement uses TRBV4-3 and TRBJ2-7, with 12 bases fitting TRBD2. The V and J ends lost 1 base and 0 bases, in that order; junction bases with no gene match: 7. Germline V lookup: CDR1 LGHNA, CDR2 YSLEER. The CDR3 has 18 amino acids. The CDR3 reads CASSQGLAGETSSYEQYF. The CDR3 region has the DNA TGCGCCAGCAGCCAAGGACTAGCGGGAGAAACGTCCTCCTACGAGCAGTACTTC.

This clone is categorized as large. The chain is built from TRBV5-4 and TRBJ1-1; D remains unclear. Trimming stripped 4 bases from V and 10 bases from J, with 14 bases between. There are 12 residues in the CDR3. Germline assignment: CDR1 SGHNT and CDR2 YYREEE (reference sequence). The CDR3 reads CASSRGPKRAFF. CDR3 sequence (DNA): TGTGCCAGCAGCCGAGGACCCAAGAGAGCTTTCTTT. Full variable domain (outside the CDR3, taken from reference TRBV5-4 and TRBJ1-1): ETGVTQSPTHLIKTRGQQVTLRCSSQSGHNTVSWYQQALGQGPQFIFQYYREEENGRGNFPPRFSGLQFPNYSSELNVNALELDDSALYLCASSRGPKRAFFGQGTRLTVV.